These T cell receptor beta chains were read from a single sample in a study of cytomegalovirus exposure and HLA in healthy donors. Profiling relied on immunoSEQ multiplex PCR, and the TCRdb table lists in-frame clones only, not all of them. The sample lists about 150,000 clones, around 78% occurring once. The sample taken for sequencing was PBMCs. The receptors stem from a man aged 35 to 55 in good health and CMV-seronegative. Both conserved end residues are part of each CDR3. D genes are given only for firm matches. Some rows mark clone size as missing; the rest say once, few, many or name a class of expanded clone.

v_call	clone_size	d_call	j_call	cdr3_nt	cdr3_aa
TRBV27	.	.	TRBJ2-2	TGTGCCAGCAGTTTATCGGGGGGTCTCGGCACCGGGGAGCTGTTTTTT	CASSLSGGLGTGELFF
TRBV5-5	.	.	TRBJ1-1	TGTGCCAGCAGCGTCGACACTGAAGCTTTCTTT	CASSVDTEAFF
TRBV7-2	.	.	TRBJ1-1	TGTGCCAGCAGCCTGTGGCAGGGCGTGACTGAAGCTTTCTTT	CASSLWQGVTEAFF
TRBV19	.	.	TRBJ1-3	TGTGCCTCAGGGGCCCAATGGGACACCATATATTTT	CASGAQWDTIYF
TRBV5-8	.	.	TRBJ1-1	TGTGCCAGCAGCTTCGGACAGTTGAACACTGAAGCTTTCTTT	CASSFGQLNTEAFF
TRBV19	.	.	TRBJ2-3	TGTGCCAGTAGTATTGGTTGGCCAGATACGCAGTATTTT	CASSIGWPDTQYF
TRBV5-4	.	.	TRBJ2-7	TGTGCCAGCAGCTTGGAGGACTCCCCCTACGAGCAGTACTTC	CASSLEDSPYEQYF
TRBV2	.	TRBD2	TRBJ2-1	TGTGCCAGCAGTGACGAACTAGCGGTAAACAATGAGCAGTTCTTC	CASSDELAVNNEQFF
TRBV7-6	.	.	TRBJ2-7	TGTGCCAGCAGCCCCGAGCAGGGGCGAGTTGTCGAGCAGTACTTC	CASSPEQGRVVEQYF
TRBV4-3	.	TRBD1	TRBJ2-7	TGCGCCAGCAGCCAAGGCAGGGGGTTCTACGAGCAGTACTTC	CASSQGRGFYEQYF
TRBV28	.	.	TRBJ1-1	TGTGCCAGCAGTTTCGCAAGGAGGGGAAGCACTGAAGCTTTCTTT	CASSFARRGSTEAFF
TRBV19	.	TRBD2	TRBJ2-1	TGTGCCAGTAGTCTGTCTGCGGGAGCTTCCTACAATGAGCAGTTCTTC	CASSLSAGASYNEQFF
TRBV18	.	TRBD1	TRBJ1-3	TGTGCCAGCTCACCGGGACAGGGGTCTGGAAACACCATATATTTT	CASSPGQGSGNTIYF
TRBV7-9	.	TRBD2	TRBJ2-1	TGTGCCAGCGCGTCCCATGCGGGAGGATACAATGAGCAGTTCTTC	CASASHAGGYNEQFF
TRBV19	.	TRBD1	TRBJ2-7	TGTGCCAACCCCGGCTCGTGGACAGGGAACGAGCAGTACTTC	CANPGSWTGNEQYF
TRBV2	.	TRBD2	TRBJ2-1	TGTGCCACCCAAACCGGGGGGGCCTACAATGAGCAGTTCTTC	CATQTGGAYNEQFF
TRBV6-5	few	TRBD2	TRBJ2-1	TGTGCCAGCAGTTGGGATGGGACTAGAAATAATGAGCAGTTCTTC	CASSWDGTRNNEQFF
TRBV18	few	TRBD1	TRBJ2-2	TGTGCCAGCTCACCCCGGACAGGGGAAACCGGGGAGCTGTTTTTT	CASSPRTGETGELFF
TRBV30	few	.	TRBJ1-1	TGTGCCTGGAGTGTACAGACGAACACTGAAGCTTTCTTT	CAWSVQTNTEAFF
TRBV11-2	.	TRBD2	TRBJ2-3	TGTGCCAGCAGCTTATATAGCGGGAGTAGGAATACGCAGTATTTT	CASSLYSGSRNTQYF
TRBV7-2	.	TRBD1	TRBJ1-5	TGTGCCAGCAGATCACAGGGGGCCATCAATCAGCCCCAGCATTTT	CASRSQGAINQPQHF
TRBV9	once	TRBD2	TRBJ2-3	TGTGCCAGCAGCGGAGCCCTAGCGGGAGGGAGCACAGATACGCAGTATTTT	CASSGALAGGSTDTQYF
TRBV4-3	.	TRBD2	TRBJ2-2	TGCGCCAGCAGCTCCCGGCTAGCGGGGGGGGTCGGGGAGCTGTTTTTT	CASSSRLAGGVGELFF
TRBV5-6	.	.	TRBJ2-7	TGTGCCAGCAGCTTGGTTGGGGGAGGCTACGAGCAGTACTTC	CASSLVGGGYEQYF
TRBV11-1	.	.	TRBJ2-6	TGTGCCAGCAGCTTTGGAGTATTCTCTGGGGCCAACGTCCTGACTTTC	CASSFGVFSGANVLTF